This T cell receptor beta chain was documented in a study of patients and donors after allogeneic stem cell transplantation. TCRdb ran MiXCR on the RT-PCR reads and lists one entry per CDR3 protein. The table includes 200,000 to 250,000 distinct CDR3 sequences, 13% to 15% detected once. This clonotype was observed at least ten times. The CDR3 contains 14 residues. Germline V CDR1 and CDR2: SGHNT, YYREEE (reference sequence). With 5 bases clipped from V and 5 bases from J, the junction kept 9 bases outside the gene matches. The rearrangement links TRBV5-4 to TRBJ2-5; 7 nucleotides agree with TRBD1. The sequencing sample was made of blood, either unsorted or a sorted T cell fraction (not recorded which). The source of this sequence is a human donor who was either an allogeneic HSCT recipient or a stem cell or donor lymphocyte infusion donor (not recorded which). It is not recorded whose cells these are; they may come from a transplant donor. The CDR3 nucleotides are TGTGCCAGCAGATCCGACAGGGTAGGGGAGACCCAGTACTTC. Its translation: CASRSDRVGETQYF.